Listed below are T cell receptor beta chains from one sample, sequenced in a study of shared clonotypes between healthy human individuals. The repertoire was sequenced with immunoSEQ multiplex PCR; TCRdb's copy has only in-frame clones and lacks some. In the table there are about 2.4 million clones, more than 90% of which are singletons. Sequencing was done on a sample of naive CD4+ T cells sorted from blood. These receptor sequences come from a man in his late teens or twenties in good health. CDR3s include the opening cysteine and the closing phenylalanine or tryptophan. The D gene is left open where the match is weak. Some rows have no size entry. The others give once, few or many, or a class for an expanded clone.

v_gene: TRBV2; len: 13; d_gene: .; abundance: few; j_gene: TRBJ1-1; CDR3nt: TGTGCCAGCAGTGACGGTTTGTACACTGAAGCTTTCTTT; CDR3aa: CASSDGLYTEAFF
v_gene: TRBV19; len: 16; d_gene: TRBD1; abundance: .; j_gene: TRBJ1-5; CDR3nt: TGTGCCAGTAGACCCGGACAGGGGAAGAGCAATCAGCCCCAGCATTTT; CDR3aa: CASRPGQGKSNQPQHF
v_gene: TRBV1; len: 20; d_gene: .; abundance: .; j_gene: TRBJ1-3; CDR3nt: TGCACCAGCAGCCAAGATAGGCGGCCCGGGACAGGGTGCTCTGGAAACACCATATATTTT; CDR3aa: CTSSQDRRPGTGCSGNTIYF
v_gene: TRBV4-1; len: 15; d_gene: .; abundance: .; j_gene: TRBJ1-3; CDR3nt: TGCGCCAGCAGCCAAGCAGGGTTAGGCGGAAACACCATATATTTT; CDR3aa: CASSQAGLGGNTIYF
v_gene: TRBV10-3; len: 14; d_gene: TRBD2; abundance: .; j_gene: TRBJ2-5; CDR3nt: TGTGCCATCAGTGAGTCGCCCGGGGGGGAGACCCAGTACTTC; CDR3aa: CAISESPGGETQYF
v_gene: TRBV5-6; len: 13; d_gene: .; abundance: once; j_gene: TRBJ2-7; CDR3nt: TGTGCCAGCAGCTTATACAGTTTGTACGAGCAGTACTTC; CDR3aa: CASSLYSLYEQYF
v_gene: TRBV19; len: 15; d_gene: .; abundance: few; j_gene: TRBJ1-5; CDR3nt: TGTGCCAGTAGTAGAGACACGGCCTCAGGGCAGCCCCAGCATTTT; CDR3aa: CASSRDTASGQPQHF
v_gene: TRBV7-2; len: 17; d_gene: .; abundance: .; j_gene: TRBJ2-7; CDR3nt: TGTGCCAGCAGCGTACCTAAACCCGGAGCTAGCTCCTACGAGCAGTACTTC; CDR3aa: CASSVPKPGASSYEQYF
v_gene: TRBV19; len: 12; d_gene: .; abundance: .; j_gene: TRBJ2-2; CDR3nt: TGTGCCAGTAGGCACAACACCGGGGAGCTGTTTTTT; CDR3aa: CASRHNTGELFF
v_gene: TRBV5-1; len: 15; d_gene: .; abundance: .; j_gene: TRBJ2-1; CDR3nt: TGCGCCAGCGCAACTCAGGGGAGCTCCTACAATGAGCAGTTCTTC; CDR3aa: CASATQGSSYNEQFF
v_gene: TRBV27; len: 13; d_gene: .; abundance: once; j_gene: TRBJ2-7; CDR3nt: TGTGCCAGCAGTCCCATTGGTGAAAACGAGCAGTACTTC; CDR3aa: CASSPIGENEQYF
v_gene: TRBV7-2; len: 13; d_gene: TRBD2; abundance: .; j_gene: TRBJ2-7; CDR3nt: TGTGCCAGCAGCTCCGGGACTAGCCGCGAGCAGTACTTC; CDR3aa: CASSSGTSREQYF
v_gene: TRBV19; len: 13; d_gene: .; abundance: .; j_gene: TRBJ1-2; CDR3nt: TGTGCCAGTAGTGCGCGATATCTCGGCGGCTACACCTTC; CDR3aa: CASSARYLGGYTF
v_gene: TRBV7-2; len: 14; d_gene: TRBD1; abundance: .; j_gene: TRBJ1-4; CDR3nt: TGTGCCAGCAGCCTCCAGGGGGTTAATGAAAAACTGTTTTTT; CDR3aa: CASSLQGVNEKLFF
v_gene: TRBV6-5; len: 11; d_gene: .; abundance: .; j_gene: TRBJ2-3; CDR3nt: TGTGCCAGCAGAAACATAGATACGCAGTATTTT; CDR3aa: CASRNIDTQYF
v_gene: TRBV28; len: 12; d_gene: .; abundance: .; j_gene: TRBJ2-5; CDR3nt: TGTGCCAGCAGCTCTCCTCAAGAGACCCAGTACTTC; CDR3aa: CASSSPQETQYF
v_gene: TRBV15; len: 15; d_gene: TRBD1; abundance: .; j_gene: TRBJ2-7; CDR3nt: TGTGCCACCAGCCCGCTGGGACAGGGAGAGTACGAGCAGTACTTC; CDR3aa: CATSPLGQGEYEQYF
v_gene: TRBV11-1; len: 15; d_gene: .; abundance: .; j_gene: TRBJ2-1; CDR3nt: TGTGCCAGCAGCTTGAGGGATCGCTCCTACAATGAGCAGTTCTTC; CDR3aa: CASSLRDRSYNEQFF
v_gene: TRBV7-2; len: 15; d_gene: TRBD1; abundance: .; j_gene: TRBJ1-1; CDR3nt: TGTGCCAGCAGCTGGGCAGGGGGAGGGGGATCTGAAGCTTTCTTT; CDR3aa: CASSWAGGGGSEAFF
v_gene: TRBV2; len: 12; d_gene: .; abundance: .; j_gene: TRBJ2-7; CDR3nt: TGTGCCAGCAGTGCCGAGACCTACGAGCAGTACTTC; CDR3aa: CASSAETYEQYF
v_gene: TRBV6-1; len: 14; d_gene: .; abundance: .; j_gene: TRBJ2-3; CDR3nt: TGTGCCAGCAGGGAGGGGGGGAGCACAGATACGCAGTATTTT; CDR3aa: CASREGGSTDTQYF
v_gene: TRBV6-1; len: 16; d_gene: .; abundance: once; j_gene: TRBJ2-1; CDR3nt: TGTGCCAGCAGTGAAGTTGGGGGGCGTCCCTACAATGAGCAGTTCTTC; CDR3aa: CASSEVGGRPYNEQFF
v_gene: TRBV25-1; len: 16; d_gene: .; abundance: .; j_gene: TRBJ2-3; CDR3nt: TGTGCCAGCAGAAACAGCCTCACCGGGGGCACAGATACGCAGTATTTT; CDR3aa: CASRNSLTGGTDTQYF
v_gene: TRBV7-2; len: 13; d_gene: .; abundance: .; j_gene: TRBJ1-1; CDR3nt: TGTGCCAGCAGCTTTCAGGATAACACTGAAGCTTTCTTT; CDR3aa: CASSFQDNTEAFF
v_gene: TRBV7-2; len: 14; d_gene: .; abundance: once; j_gene: TRBJ2-3; CDR3nt: TGTGCCAGCTCGTTATGGGCTAGCACAGATACGCAGTATTTT; CDR3aa: CASSLWASTDTQYF
v_gene: TRBV19; len: 17; d_gene: .; abundance: .; j_gene: TRBJ1-3; CDR3nt: TGTGCCAGTAGTCTCCAGTCGCGGGGGTACTCTGGAAACACCATATATTTT; CDR3aa: CASSLQSRGYSGNTIYF
v_gene: TRBV7-9; len: 15; d_gene: TRBD1; abundance: .; j_gene: TRBJ1-2; CDR3nt: TGTGCCAGCAGCTTTCCGGGACAGGGTATCTATGGCTACACCTTC; CDR3aa: CASSFPGQGIYGYTF
v_gene: TRBV6-1; len: 15; d_gene: .; abundance: .; j_gene: TRBJ2-5; CDR3nt: TGTGCCAGCAGGCCGAGACTAGGAGGAGGGGAGACCCAGTACTTC; CDR3aa: CASRPRLGGGETQYF
v_gene: TRBV19; len: 15; d_gene: .; abundance: .; j_gene: TRBJ2-2; CDR3nt: TGTGCCAGTACTGGGAGGGGGGTAGCCACCGGGGAGCTGTTTTTT; CDR3aa: CASTGRGVATGELFF
v_gene: TRBV6-5; len: 14; d_gene: .; abundance: .; j_gene: TRBJ2-7; CDR3nt: TGTGCCAGCAGTCTTGACAGGAGCTCCTACGAGCAGTACTTC; CDR3aa: CASSLDRSSYEQYF
v_gene: TRBV9; len: 14; d_gene: .; abundance: .; j_gene: TRBJ1-2; CDR3nt: TGTGCCAGCAGCGTAAGCTCGCAGGTACATGGCTACACCTTC; CDR3aa: CASSVSSQVHGYTF
v_gene: TRBV6-5; len: 15; d_gene: TRBD2; abundance: .; j_gene: TRBJ2-5; CDR3nt: TGTGCCAGCAGTGCCGGACTAGCGGGAGCAGAGACCCAGTACTTC; CDR3aa: CASSAGLAGAETQYF
v_gene: TRBV7-2; len: 15; d_gene: .; abundance: .; j_gene: TRBJ2-3; CDR3nt: TGTGCCAGCAGCAAAGATGGACTCCTTCTGGATACGCAGTATTTT; CDR3aa: CASSKDGLLLDTQYF
v_gene: TRBV2; len: 16; d_gene: TRBD2; abundance: .; j_gene: TRBJ2-1; CDR3nt: TGTGCCAGCAAGGTAGCGGGGGGAAGCTCCTACAATGAGCAGTTCTTC; CDR3aa: CASKVAGGSSYNEQFF
v_gene: TRBV11-2; len: 15; d_gene: .; abundance: .; j_gene: TRBJ1-4; CDR3nt: TGTGCCAGCAGCTTAGGTGGGACCGCACATGAAAAACTGTTTTTT; CDR3aa: CASSLGGTAHEKLFF
v_gene: TRBV6-5; len: 15; d_gene: TRBD1; abundance: .; j_gene: TRBJ1-6; CDR3nt: TGTGCCAGCAGACCCCAGACAGGGAATAATTCACCCCTCCACTTT; CDR3aa: CASRPQTGNNSPLHF
v_gene: TRBV6-6; len: 14; d_gene: .; abundance: .; j_gene: TRBJ2-2; CDR3nt: TGTGCCAGCAGTCGGACCTCGAACACCGGGGAGCTGTTTTTT; CDR3aa: CASSRTSNTGELFF
v_gene: TRBV27; len: 14; d_gene: .; abundance: .; j_gene: TRBJ1-3; CDR3nt: TGTGCCAGCAGTTTGACCATCTCTGGAAACACCATATATTTT; CDR3aa: CASSLTISGNTIYF
v_gene: TRBV2; len: 14; d_gene: TRBD1; abundance: .; j_gene: TRBJ1-2; CDR3nt: TGTGCCAGCAACCCGACAGGGACCCCTTATGGCTACACCTTC; CDR3aa: CASNPTGTPYGYTF
v_gene: TRBV30; len: 14; d_gene: .; abundance: .; j_gene: TRBJ1-3; CDR3nt: TGTGCCTGGAGCGGACGGATCTCTGGAAACACCATATATTTT; CDR3aa: CAWSGRISGNTIYF
v_gene: TRBV4-1; len: 16; d_gene: TRBD1; abundance: .; j_gene: TRBJ2-7; CDR3nt: TGCGCCAGCAGCCAGATTCCGGGACAGGGACTTTACGAGCAGTACTTC; CDR3aa: CASSQIPGQGLYEQYF
v_gene: TRBV29-1; len: 18; d_gene: TRBD2; abundance: .; j_gene: TRBJ2-1; CDR3nt: TGCAGCGTTTTCAACGGACTAGCGGCAGTAAGCTCCTACAATGAGCAGTTCTTC; CDR3aa: CSVFNGLAAVSSYNEQFF